The clone carrying this T cell receptor beta chain has a handful of counts. What it recognizes is unknown. The entry originates in a study of identical twins. From the 5' RACE reads, TCRdb called clonotypes with MiXCR, one entry per CDR3 protein. The sample shows hundreds of thousands of distinct CDR3 sequences, roughly 18% of them seen only once. Study results and caveats: Weaker excess sharing between twins was seen in beta out-of-frame sequences.

The germline V and J ends were trimmed by 1 base and 6 bases, with 12 bases remaining between them. The CDR3 consists of 14 residues. These data were also reused for a study on T cells expressing NK-cell markers. This second report adds: Nothing established the HCMV specificity of expanded NKG2C+ T cell clones.

Sample: PBMCs. The rearrangement joins TRBV12-3 or TRBV12-4 to TRBJ1-1; D remains unclear. The sequence came from a woman aged 18-29 years in good health. The CDR3 loop reads CASSLGALGSEAFF. Here the CDR3 DNA reads TGTGCCAGCAGTTTAGGGGCCCTCGGGTCTGAAGCTTTCTTT.